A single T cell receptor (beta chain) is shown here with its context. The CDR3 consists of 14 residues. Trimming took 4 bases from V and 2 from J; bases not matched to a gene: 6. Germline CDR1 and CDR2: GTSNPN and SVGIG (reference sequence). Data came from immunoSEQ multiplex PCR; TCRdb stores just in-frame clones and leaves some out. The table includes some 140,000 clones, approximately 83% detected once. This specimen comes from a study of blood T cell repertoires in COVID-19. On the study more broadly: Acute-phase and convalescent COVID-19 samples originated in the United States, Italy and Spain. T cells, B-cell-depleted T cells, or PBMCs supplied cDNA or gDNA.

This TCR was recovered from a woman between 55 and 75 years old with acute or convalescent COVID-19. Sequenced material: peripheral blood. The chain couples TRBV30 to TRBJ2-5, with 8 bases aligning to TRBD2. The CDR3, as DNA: TGTGCCTGGAACCCAGCGGGGGCGCAAGAGACCCAGTACTTC. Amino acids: CAWNPAGAQETQYF.